This is a list of T cell receptor beta chains from one sample in a study of tumor-infiltrating lymphocytes in oesophageal squamous cell carcinoma. TCRdb called the reads again in MiXCR, with one record for every CDR3 protein. Among 12,000 or so distinct CDR3 sequences listed, around 60% were seen once. Material: blood. All receptors derive from a female donor with esophageal squamous cell carcinoma. The CDR3 runs from the conserved cysteine through the conserved F or W. The order of the fields is clone size, V gene, D gene, J gene, CDR3 DNA, CDR3 protein. The D gene is left open where the match is weak. Clone size is stated in some rows and not others, as once, few, many or a class when expanded.

NA,TRBV7-2,NA,TRBJ2-1,TGTGCCAGCAGCTCCACGTTAGTTCGGCAGTTCTTC,CASSSTLVRQFF
large,TRBV7-8,NA,TRBJ2-7,TGTGCCAGCACCGGTTTTCAGGGACCCTCCTACGAGCAGTACTTC,CASTGFQGPSYEQYF
NA,TRBV7-2,TRBD1,TRBJ2-5,TGTGCCAGCAGCTTAAGGACAGGCCGTAACGATGAGCAGTACTTC,CASSLRTGRNDEQYF
once,TRBV27,NA,TRBJ2-2,TGTGCCAGCAGCCTGACAAGCAACACCGGGGAGCTGTTTTTT,CASSLTSNTGELFF
few,TRBV6-2/TRBV6-3,NA,TRBJ2-1,TGTGCCAGCAGGGTAGAGGGCTCCTACAATGAGCAGTTCTTC,CASRVEGSYNEQFF
few,TRBV12-5,NA,TRBJ1-3,TGTGCTAGCCCTCAGTACTCTGGAAACACCATATATTTT,CASPQYSGNTIYF
few,TRBV5-1,NA,TRBJ2-7,TGCGCCAGCAAGCCCCACGTCTCGCCCTACGAGCAGTACTTC,CASKPHVSPYEQYF
NA,TRBV6-5,NA,TRBJ2-7,TGTGCCAGCAGTCCTCAAGCCGGCGAGCAGTACTTC,CASSPQAGEQYF
NA,TRBV7-3,NA,TRBJ2-3,TGTGCCAGCAGCCCGAGCACAGATACGCAGTATTTT,CASSPSTDTQYF
NA,TRBV7-4,NA,TRBJ2-4,TGTGCCAGCAGCTTACTAGAATCCTACAATGAGCAGTACTTC,CASSLLESYNEQYF
NA,TRBV7-3,TRBD2,TRBJ2-5,TGTGCCAGCAGCAAGACTAGCGGGAGTCGGGATGAGCAGTACTTC,CASSKTSGSRDEQYF
NA,TRBV6-2/TRBV6-3,NA,TRBJ1-2,TGTGCCAGCAGTGGGGGGCGCGATGGCTATGGCTACACCTTC,CASSGGRDGYGYTF
NA,TRBV7-3,NA,TRBJ1-1,TGTGCCAGCAGCTGGGGACCGAACACTGAAGCTTTCTTT,CASSWGPNTEAFF
NA,TRBV7-6,TRBD1,TRBJ2-3,TGTGCCAGCAGCTCCCTAGGACAGGGGACTCCATGGCAGTATTTT,CASSSLGQGTPWQYF
NA,TRBV7-2,NA,TRBJ2-1,TGTGCCAGCAGCTTAGATCTTAGCTCCTACAATGAGCAGTTCTTC,CASSLDLSSYNEQFF
NA,TRBV7-2,TRBD1,TRBJ2-1,TGTGCCAGCAGCTCACAGGGGCAAGGGGCCCAGTTCTTC,CASSSQGQGAQFF
few,TRBV7-9,NA,TRBJ2-5,TGTGCCAGCAGCTTCGGGCTCCAAGAGACCCAGTACTTC,CASSFGLQETQYF
NA,TRBV7-2,TRBD2,TRBJ2-5,TGTGCCAGCAGCTTAGTGACTAGCGGGAGATTCGCTGAGCAGTACTTC,CASSLVTSGRFAEQYF
NA,TRBV7-2,TRBD2,TRBJ2-3,TGTGCCAGCAGCTTAGTTCGGGAGGGGGACGGCACAGATACGCAGTATTTT,CASSLVREGDGTDTQYF
NA,TRBV6-1,TRBD2,TRBJ2-7,TGTGCCAGCAGAGCCGGGACTAGCCGCTCCTACGAGCAGTACTTC,CASRAGTSRSYEQYF
once,TRBV20-1,TRBD2,TRBJ2-7,TGCAGTGCTAGTAGGGCTAGCGGGTCCTACGAGCAGTACTTC,CSASRASGSYEQYF
few,TRBV5-5,TRBD2,TRBJ2-5,TGTGCCAGCAGCCCCATTGGGCGGGAGAGGGATGAGCAGTTCTTT,CASSPIGRERDEQFF
NA,TRBV6-1,NA,TRBJ2-5,TGTGCCAGCACCCCGGGTCCTACGCAAGAGACCCAGTACTTC,CASTPGPTQETQYF